This TCR beta chain was sequenced in a study of identical twins (dated by TCRdb to the mid-2010s). About the full investigation: TCR alpha and beta repertoires from monozygotic twins, unrelated adults of various ages and cord blood were deep-sequenced to test whether fetal clonotypes persist. To rule out contamination, replicate twin experiments were performed at different times with different library preparation protocols.

The research as a whole found: Because the same donors could not be followed over many years, the conclusions relied on cross-sectional statistical analysis. Compared with coincidental sharing between unrelated individuals, out-of-frame TCR alpha sequences shared between twins showed an excess of sequences with low generation probability. Excess twin sharing in beta out-of-frame sequences was weaker because fewer shared sequences lowered the signal-to-noise ratio. Fewer insertions were carried by abundant cord blood beta clonotypes, a similar but weaker trend appeared in young adult naive repertoires, and no such trend appeared in memory repertoires. Zero-insertion analyses could be partly confounded by invariant T cells such as MAIT and iNKT, although diverse VJ usage argued against such confounding for most clonotypes. In monozygotic twins, recombination models systematically underestimated out-of-frame TCR alpha sharing, but the models matched the sharing seen between unrelated individuals.

From the cysteine through the phenylalanine, the CDR3 covers 16 amino acids. Only the CDR3 part of the read is kept: 48 bases, read in frame from the first base. Per the germline V gene (reference sequence), DFQATT is the CDR1 and SNEGSKA is the CDR2. The germline ends are 22 bases apart after V is trimmed by 2 bases and J by 8 bases. This clonotype appeared a few times. What this receptor recognizes is not known. Base qualities were left out, and no much larger clone turns up one base away. Receptor amplification or capture employed 5' RACE. Sequencing relied on an Illumina HiSeq 2000. A universal primer binding site was introduced by template switching, and a unique molecular identifier was present in the final cDNA, enabling accurate counting of TCR cDNA molecules. First-strand cDNA for TCR alpha and beta chains was synthesized from specific primers in the conserved constant-segment region. To control for contamination, every cDNA library was double barcoded, receiving both a SMART-Mk sample barcode and Illumina barcodes. TruSeq adapter sequences along with Illumina sample barcodes were introduced in two successive PCR steps. TCR alpha and beta cDNA libraries were sequenced on the Illumina HiSeq platform with custom primers. The source study handled its data this way. Unique molecular identifiers were extracted from raw reads with MiGEC, and CDR3 positions were determined with MiXCR. Recombination models were inferred per individual with the repgenHMM and IGoR tools using an EM algorithm. Shared clonotype analysis was performed with the tcR package in R, normalizing sharing by the product of cloneset sizes. Out-of-frame nonproductive sequences were analyzed to study raw recombination free of thymic and clonal selection effects. TCRdb reworked the public reads: Q25 trimming with fastp, MiXCR clone assembly, productive beta chains retained. A single entry per CDR3 protein holds the most common genes and DNA from its merged rows. These V and J calls originate from TCRdb's pipeline instead of the authors' own analysis. The table for this sample lists some 660,000 distinct CDR3 sequences; 8.5% to 9.5% of them were counted only once. The biggest ten clones account for 0.75% to 1% of the sample.

Every donor in the study was a healthy Caucasian. Three pairs of female monozygotic twins, all aged about 18 to 30 years, were included in the twin cohort. The RNA used for TCR libraries was isolated from peripheral blood mononuclear cells. These records were also assigned to another study, of yellow fever vaccine responses in identical twins. Looking at the second paper: According to the authors, in identical twins the way T cells responded to vaccination appeared partly convergent and partly personalized. The study precisely tracked vaccine-responding T cell clones in identical twins.

This chain is built from TRBV20-1 and TRBJ2-1; TRBD1 might be the D gene, on 5 matching bases. Sample: PBMCs. This receptor was taken from a woman younger than 35 in good health. The CDR3 reads as follows: CSARNRTIPASHEQFF. The DNA is as follows: TGCAGTGCTAGAAACCGGACAATTCCCGCGTCCCATGAGCAGTTCTTC.